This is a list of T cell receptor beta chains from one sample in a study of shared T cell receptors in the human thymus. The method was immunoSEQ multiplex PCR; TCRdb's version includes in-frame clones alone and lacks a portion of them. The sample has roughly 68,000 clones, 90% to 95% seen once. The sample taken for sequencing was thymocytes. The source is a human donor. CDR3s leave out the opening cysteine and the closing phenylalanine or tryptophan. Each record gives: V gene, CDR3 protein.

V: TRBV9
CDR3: ASSPVALNTGELF

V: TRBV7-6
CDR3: ASSSEAGCTGELF

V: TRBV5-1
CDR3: ASSLAGQGMNYGYT

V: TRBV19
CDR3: ASRTGSGTDTQY

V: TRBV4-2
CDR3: ASSQEGGAIRGQQPYEQY

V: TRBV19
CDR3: ASSRRTTGRETQY

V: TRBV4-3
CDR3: ASSQESTGIPYFSGNTIY

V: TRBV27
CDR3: ASRHRITDTQY

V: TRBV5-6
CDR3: ASSYGSQKETQY

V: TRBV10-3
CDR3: AISLLAGPYNEQF

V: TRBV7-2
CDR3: ASSPKRQGPYEQY

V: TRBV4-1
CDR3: ASSRRGPYTGELF

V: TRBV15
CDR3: ATSRARRGNTEAF

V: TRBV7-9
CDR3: ASSFMGRPGGETQY

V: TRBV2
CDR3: ASSEAQTVDQPQH

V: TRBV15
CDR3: ATSGSRDSDGYT

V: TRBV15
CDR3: ATSNLIVSQRFTGELF

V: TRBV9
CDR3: ASSVGGAKSYEQY

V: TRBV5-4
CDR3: ASSLGGGVETQY

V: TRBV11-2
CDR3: ASSPLRRVGETQY

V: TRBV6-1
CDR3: ASSETSDQRVKNEKLF

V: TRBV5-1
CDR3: ASRNPDRSETRVEYGYT

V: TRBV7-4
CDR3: ASSVPRANTVNTEAF

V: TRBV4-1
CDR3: ASSQDPSAARRQGEETQY

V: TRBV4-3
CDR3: ASSQDAVWGDTGYT

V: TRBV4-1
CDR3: ASSQDWDRSYEQY

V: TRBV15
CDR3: ATSRGLDTDTQY

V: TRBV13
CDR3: ASHSAEAGRATNEKLF

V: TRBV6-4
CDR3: ASSDSFQGDGYT

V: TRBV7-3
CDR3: ASSLTTGFNEQF

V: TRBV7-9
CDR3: ASSVGSLEGPYQPQH

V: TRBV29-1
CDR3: SVREKDRGPPYSNQPQH

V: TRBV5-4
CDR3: ASSTRRRGNTIY

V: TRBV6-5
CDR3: ASSYRAGELF

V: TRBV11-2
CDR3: ASSSAGGLSADTQY

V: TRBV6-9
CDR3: ASSQPQH

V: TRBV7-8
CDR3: ASSLSSHKGARTSGAPYEQY

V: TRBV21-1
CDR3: ASSNQRRSRGSLKLF

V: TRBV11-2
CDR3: ASSLADRSSGNTIY

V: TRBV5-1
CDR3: ASSLGTGDVYEQY

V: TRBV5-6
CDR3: ASSLTSVGTDTQY

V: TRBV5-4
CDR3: ASSLVGYEQY

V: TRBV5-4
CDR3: ASSLETGIYGYT

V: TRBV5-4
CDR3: ASSSFLGGRNTIY

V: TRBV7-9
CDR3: ASSLVAGFYEQY

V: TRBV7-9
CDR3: ASSLVGLAYNEQF

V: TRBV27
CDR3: ASRGGSYEQY

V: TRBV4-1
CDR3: ASSQWTGLHEQY

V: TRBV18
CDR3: ASSPLLGVQYEQY

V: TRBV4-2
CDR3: ASTGHRGRKGSEKLF

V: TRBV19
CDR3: ASSPRGSAGTDTQY

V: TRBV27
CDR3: ASSLHGQHSYEQY

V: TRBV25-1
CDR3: ASSDEKINEKLF

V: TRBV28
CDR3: ASSLGGNEQF

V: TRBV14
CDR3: ASSQDSAQGTVGYEQY

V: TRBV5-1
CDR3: ASSLQTSGGHFSYNEQF

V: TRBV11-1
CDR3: ASSFGRGKNTEAF

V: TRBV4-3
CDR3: ASSQDNAKAGGRNVNSPLH

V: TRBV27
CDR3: ASSLYCRGREDYGYT

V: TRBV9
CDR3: ASSVREGVYGYT